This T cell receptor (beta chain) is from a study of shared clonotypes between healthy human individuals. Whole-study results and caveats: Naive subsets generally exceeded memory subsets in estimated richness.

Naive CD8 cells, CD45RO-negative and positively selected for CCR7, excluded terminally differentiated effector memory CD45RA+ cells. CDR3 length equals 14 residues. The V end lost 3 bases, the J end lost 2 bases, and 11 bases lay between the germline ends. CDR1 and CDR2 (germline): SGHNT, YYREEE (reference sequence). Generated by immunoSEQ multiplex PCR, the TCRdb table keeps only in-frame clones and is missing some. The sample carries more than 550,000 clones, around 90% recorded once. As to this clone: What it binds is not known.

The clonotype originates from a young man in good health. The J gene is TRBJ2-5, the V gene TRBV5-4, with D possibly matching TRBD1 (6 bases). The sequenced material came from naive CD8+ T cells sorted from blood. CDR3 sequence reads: CASSWGQRQETQYF. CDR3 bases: TGTGCCAGCAGCTGGGGACAACGACAAGAGACCCAGTACTTC.